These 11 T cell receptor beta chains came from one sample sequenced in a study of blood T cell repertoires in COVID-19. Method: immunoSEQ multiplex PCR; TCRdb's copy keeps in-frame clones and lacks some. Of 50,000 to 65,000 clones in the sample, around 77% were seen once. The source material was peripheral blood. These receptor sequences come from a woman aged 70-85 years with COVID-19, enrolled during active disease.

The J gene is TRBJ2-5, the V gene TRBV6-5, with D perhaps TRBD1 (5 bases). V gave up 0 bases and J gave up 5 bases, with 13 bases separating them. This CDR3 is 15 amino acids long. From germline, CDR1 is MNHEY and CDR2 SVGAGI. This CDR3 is CASSYSTAHGETQYF. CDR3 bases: TGTGCCAGCAGTTACTCGACAGCTCATGGGGAGACCCAGTACTTC.

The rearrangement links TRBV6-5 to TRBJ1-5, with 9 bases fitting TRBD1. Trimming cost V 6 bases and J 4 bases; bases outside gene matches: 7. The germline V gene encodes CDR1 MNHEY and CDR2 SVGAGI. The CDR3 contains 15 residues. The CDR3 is CASRGQGVQNQPQHF. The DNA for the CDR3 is TGTGCCAGCAGGGGACAGGGCGTCCAAAATCAGCCCCAGCATTTT.

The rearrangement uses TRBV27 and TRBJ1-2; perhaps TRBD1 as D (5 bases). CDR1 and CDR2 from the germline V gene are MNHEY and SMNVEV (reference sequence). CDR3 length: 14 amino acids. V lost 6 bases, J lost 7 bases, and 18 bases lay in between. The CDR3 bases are TGTGCCAGCAGACCGGACGGGGGAGTCGGTGGCTACACCTTC. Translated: CASRPDGGVGGYTF.

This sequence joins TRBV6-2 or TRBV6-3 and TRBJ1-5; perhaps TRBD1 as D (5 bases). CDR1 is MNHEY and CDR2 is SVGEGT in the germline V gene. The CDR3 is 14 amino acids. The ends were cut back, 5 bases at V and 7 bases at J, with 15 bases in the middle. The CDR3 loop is CASSPQVLGQPQHF. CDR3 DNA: TGTGCCAGCAGTCCACAGGTCCTGGGGCAGCCCCAGCATTTT.

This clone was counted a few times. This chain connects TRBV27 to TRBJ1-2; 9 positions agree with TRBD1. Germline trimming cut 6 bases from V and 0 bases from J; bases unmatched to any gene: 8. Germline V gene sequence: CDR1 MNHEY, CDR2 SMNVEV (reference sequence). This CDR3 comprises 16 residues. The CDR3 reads CASRGTGTPANYGYTF. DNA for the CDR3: TGTGCCAGCAGGGGGACAGGGACCCCAGCTAACTATGGCTACACCTTC.

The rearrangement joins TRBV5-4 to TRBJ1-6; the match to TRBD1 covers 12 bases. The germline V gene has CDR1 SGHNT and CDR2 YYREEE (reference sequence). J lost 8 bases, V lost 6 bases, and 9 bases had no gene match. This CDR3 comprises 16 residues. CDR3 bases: TGTGCCAGCAAGGAGGGGGGACAGGGGGCCTATTCACCCCTCCACTTT. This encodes CASKEGGQGAYSPLHF. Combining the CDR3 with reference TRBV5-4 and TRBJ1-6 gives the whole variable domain ETGVTQSPTHLIKTRGQQVTLRCSSQSGHNTVSWYQQALGQGPQFIFQYYREEENGRGNFPPRFSGLQFPNYSSELNVNALELDDSALYLCASKEGGQGAYSPLHFGNGTRLTVT.

As DNA, the CDR3 is TGTGCCAGTAGAAGGGACAGGGGGGACTATGGCTACACCTTC. Translation gives CASRRDRGDYGYTF. The chain combines TRBV19 with TRBJ1-2; 11 nucleotides agree with TRBD1. V shed 6 bases, J shed 3 bases, and the junction held 3 bases outside the gene matches. In germline, CDR1 is LNHDA, CDR2 SQIVND (reference sequence). This CDR3 has 14 residues.

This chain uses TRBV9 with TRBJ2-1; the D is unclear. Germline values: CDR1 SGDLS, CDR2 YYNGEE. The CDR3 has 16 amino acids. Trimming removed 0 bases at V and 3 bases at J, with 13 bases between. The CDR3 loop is CASSVGRGPRYNEQFF. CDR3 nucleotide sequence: TGTGCCAGCAGCGTAGGCCGAGGCCCCCGCTACAATGAGCAGTTCTTC. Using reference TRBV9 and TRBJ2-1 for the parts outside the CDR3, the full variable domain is DSGVTQTPKHLITATGQRVTLRCSPRSGDLSVYWYQQSLDQGLQFLIQYYNGEERAKGNILERFSAQQFPDLHSELNLSSLELGDSALYFCASSVGRGPRYNEQFFGPGTRLTVL.

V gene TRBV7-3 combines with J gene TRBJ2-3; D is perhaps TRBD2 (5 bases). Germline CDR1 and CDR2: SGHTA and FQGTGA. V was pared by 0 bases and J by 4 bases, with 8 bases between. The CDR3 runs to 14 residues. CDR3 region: CASSLTGGSDTQYF. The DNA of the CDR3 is TGTGCCAGCAGCTTAACTGGAGGCTCAGATACGCAGTATTTT. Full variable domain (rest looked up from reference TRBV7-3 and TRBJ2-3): GAGVSQTPSNKVTEKGKYVELRCDPISGHTALYWYRQSLGQGPEFLIYFQGTGAADDSGLPNDRFFAVRPEGSVSTLKIQRTERGDSAVYLCASSLTGGSDTQYFGPGTRLTVL.

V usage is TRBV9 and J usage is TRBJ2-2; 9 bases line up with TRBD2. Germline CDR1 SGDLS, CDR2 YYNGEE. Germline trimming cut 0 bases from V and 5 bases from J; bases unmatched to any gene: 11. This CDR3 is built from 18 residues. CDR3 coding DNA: TGTGCCAGCAGCGTAGTACGAGGCGGGAGGGCCGAAACCGGGGAGCTGTTTTTT. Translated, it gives CASSVVRGGRAETGELFF.

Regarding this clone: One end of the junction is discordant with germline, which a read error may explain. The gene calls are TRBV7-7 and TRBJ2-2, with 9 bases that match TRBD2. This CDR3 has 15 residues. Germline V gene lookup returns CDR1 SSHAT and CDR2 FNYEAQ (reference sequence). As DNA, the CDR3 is TGTGCTAGCAGCTTAGCTAGCGGGGTCGCCGGGGAGCTGTTTTTT. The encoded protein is CASSLASGVAGELFF.